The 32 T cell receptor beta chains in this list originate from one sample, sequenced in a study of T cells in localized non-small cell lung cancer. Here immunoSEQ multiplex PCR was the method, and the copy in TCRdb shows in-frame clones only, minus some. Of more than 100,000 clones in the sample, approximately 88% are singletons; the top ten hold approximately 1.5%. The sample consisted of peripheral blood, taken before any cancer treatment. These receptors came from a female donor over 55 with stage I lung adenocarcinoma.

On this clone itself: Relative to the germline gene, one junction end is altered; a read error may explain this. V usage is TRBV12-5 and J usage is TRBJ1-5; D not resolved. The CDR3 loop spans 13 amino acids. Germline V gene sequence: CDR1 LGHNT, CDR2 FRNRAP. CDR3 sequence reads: CTSGLGSNQPQHF. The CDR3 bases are TGTACTAGTGGCCTAGGTAGCAATCAGCCCCAGCATTTT. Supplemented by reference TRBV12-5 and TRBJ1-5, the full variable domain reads DARVTQTPRHKVTEMGQEVTMRCQPILGHNTVFWYRQTMMQGLELLAYFRNRAPLDDSGMPKDRFSAEMPDATLATLKIQPSEPRDSAVYFCTSGLGSNQPQHFGDGTRLSIL.

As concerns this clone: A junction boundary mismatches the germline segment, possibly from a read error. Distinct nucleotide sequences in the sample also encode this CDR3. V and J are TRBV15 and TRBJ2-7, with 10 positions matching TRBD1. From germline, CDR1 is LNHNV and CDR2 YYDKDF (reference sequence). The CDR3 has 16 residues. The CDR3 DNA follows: TGTGCCACCAGCAGAAATGCCGGGACAGGGGTGTACGAACAGTACTTC. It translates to CATSRNAGTGVYEQYF.

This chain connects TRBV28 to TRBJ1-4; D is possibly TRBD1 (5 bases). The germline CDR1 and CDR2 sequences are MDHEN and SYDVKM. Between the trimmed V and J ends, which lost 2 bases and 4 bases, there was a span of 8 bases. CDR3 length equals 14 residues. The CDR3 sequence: CASSLPGLNEKLFF. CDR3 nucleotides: TGTGCCAGCAGTTTACCAGGGCTTAATGAAAAACTGTTTTTT.

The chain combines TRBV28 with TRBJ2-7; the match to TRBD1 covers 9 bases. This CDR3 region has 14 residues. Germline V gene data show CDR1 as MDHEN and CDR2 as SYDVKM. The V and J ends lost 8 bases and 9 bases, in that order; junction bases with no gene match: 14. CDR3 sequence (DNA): TGTGCCAGCGGGATCGGGACAGGGTCCGGGAGGCAGTACTTC. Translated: CASGIGTGSGRQYF. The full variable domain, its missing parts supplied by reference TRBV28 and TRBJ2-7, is DVKVTQSSRYLVKRTGEKVFLECVQDMDHENMFWYRQDPGLGLRLIYFSYDVKMKEKGDIPEGYSVSREKKERFSLILESASTNQTSMYLCASGIGTGSGRQYFGPGTRLTVT.

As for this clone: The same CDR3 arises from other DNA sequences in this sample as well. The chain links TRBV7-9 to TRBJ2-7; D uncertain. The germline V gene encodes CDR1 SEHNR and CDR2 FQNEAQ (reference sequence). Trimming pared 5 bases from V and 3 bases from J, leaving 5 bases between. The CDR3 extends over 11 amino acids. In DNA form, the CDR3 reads TGTGCCAGCAGCCTCCTCTACGAGCAGTACTTC. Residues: CASSLLYEQYF.

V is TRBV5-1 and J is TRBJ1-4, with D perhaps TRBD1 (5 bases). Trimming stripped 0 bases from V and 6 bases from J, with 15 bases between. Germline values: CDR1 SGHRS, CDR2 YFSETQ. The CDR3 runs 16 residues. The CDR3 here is CASSLEGRHGDEKLFF. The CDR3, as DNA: TGCGCCAGCAGCTTGGAGGGACGCCATGGAGATGAAAAACTGTTTTTT.

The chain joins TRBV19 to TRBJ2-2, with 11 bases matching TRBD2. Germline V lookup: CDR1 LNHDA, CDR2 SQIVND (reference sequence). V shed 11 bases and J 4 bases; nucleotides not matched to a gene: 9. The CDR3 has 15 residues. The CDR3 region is CACTRTSGFTGELFF. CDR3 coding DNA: TGTGCCTGCACCAGGACTAGCGGGTTCACCGGGGAGCTGTTTTTT.

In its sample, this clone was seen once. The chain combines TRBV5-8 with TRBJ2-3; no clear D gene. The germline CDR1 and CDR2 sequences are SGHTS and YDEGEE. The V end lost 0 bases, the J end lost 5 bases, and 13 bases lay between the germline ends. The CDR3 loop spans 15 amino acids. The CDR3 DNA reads TGTGCCAGCAGCTTGGGGTCGTCAGTTAGAGATACGCAGTATTTT. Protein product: CASSLGSSVRDTQYF.

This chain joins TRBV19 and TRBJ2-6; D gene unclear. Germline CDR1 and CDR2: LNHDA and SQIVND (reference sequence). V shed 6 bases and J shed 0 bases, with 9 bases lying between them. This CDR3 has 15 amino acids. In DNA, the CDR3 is TGTGCCAGTAGACGGCTTCTCTCTGGGGCCAACGTCCTGACTTTC. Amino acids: CASRRLLSGANVLTF.

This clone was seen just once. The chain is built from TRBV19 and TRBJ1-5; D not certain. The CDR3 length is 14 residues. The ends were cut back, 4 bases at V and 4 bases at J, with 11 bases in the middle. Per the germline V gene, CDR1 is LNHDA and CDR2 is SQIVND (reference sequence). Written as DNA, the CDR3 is TGTGCCAGTAGTACACTACTGGAGAATCAGCCCCAGCATTTT. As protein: CASSTLLENQPQHF. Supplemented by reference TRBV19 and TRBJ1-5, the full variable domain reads DGGITQSPKYLFRKEGQNVTLSCEQNLNHDAMYWYRQDPGQGLRLIYYSQIVNDFQKGDIAEGYSVSREKKESFPLTVTSAQKNPTAFYLCASSTLLENQPQHFGDGTRLSIL.

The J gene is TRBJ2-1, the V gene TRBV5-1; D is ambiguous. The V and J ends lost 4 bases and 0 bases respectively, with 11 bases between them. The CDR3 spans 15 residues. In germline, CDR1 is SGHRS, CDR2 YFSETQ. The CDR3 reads CASSVNRISYNEQFF. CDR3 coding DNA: TGCGCCAGCAGCGTAAATCGGATCTCCTACAATGAGCAGTTCTTC. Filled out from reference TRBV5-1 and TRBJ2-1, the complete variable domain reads KAGVTQTPRYLIKTRGQQVTLSCSPISGHRSVSWYQQTPGQGLQFLFEYFSETQRNKGNFPGRFSGRQFSNSRSEMNVSTLELGDSALYLCASSVNRISYNEQFFGPGTRLTVL.

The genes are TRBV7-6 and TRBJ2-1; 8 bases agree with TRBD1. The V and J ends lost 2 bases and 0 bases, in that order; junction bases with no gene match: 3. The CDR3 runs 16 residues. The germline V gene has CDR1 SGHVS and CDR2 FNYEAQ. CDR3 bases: TGTGCCAGCAGCTTACGGACAGGGAGCTCCTACAATGAGCAGTTCTTC. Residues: CASSLRTGSSYNEQFF.

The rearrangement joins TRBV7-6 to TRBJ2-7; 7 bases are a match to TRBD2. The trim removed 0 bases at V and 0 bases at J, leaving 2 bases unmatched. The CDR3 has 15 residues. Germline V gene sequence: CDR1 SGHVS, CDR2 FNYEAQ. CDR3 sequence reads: CASSLASGSSYEQYF. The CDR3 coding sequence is TGTGCCAGCAGCTTAGCTAGCGGGTCCTCCTACGAGCAGTACTTC.

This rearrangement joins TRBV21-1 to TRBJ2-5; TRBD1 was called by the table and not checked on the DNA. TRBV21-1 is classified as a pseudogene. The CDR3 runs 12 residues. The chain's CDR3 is CAKGDDQETQYF. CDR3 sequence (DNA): TGTGCCAAGGGGGACGATCAAGAGACCCAGTACTTC.

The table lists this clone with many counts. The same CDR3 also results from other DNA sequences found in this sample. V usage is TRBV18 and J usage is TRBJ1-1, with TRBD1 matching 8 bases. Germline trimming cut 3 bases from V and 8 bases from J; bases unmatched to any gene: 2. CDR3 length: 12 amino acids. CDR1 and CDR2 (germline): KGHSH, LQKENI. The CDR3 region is CASSPGQGEAFF. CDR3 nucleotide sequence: TGTGCCAGCTCACCTGGACAGGGAGAAGCTTTCTTT.

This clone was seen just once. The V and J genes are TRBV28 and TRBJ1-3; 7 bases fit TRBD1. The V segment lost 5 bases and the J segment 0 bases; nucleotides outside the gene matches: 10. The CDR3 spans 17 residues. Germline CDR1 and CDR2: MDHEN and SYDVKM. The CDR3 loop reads CASSRSRGTYSGNTIYF. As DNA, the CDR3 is TGTGCCAGCAGTCGTTCCAGGGGGACCTACTCTGGAAACACCATATATTTT.

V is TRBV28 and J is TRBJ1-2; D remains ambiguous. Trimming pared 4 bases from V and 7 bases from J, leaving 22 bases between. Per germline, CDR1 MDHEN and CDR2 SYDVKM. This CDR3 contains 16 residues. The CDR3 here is CASSSTFAVGILGYTF. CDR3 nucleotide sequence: TGTGCCAGCAGTTCAACCTTTGCGGTCGGGATCCTTGGCTACACCTTC.

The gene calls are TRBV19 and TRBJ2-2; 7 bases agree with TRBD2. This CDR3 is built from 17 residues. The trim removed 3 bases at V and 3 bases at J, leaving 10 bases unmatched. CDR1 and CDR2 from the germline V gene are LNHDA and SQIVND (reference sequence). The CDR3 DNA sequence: TGTGCCAGTAGTATCAGGAAAGCAGCGGGACACACCGGGGAGCTGTTTTTT. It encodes CASSIRKAAGHTGELFF.

The CDR3 nucleotides are TGTGCCAGCAGTCCCCTAGCCCGTGCTAACTATGGCTACACCTTC. Translating it yields CASSPLARANYGYTF. This chain connects TRBV5-4 to TRBJ1-2, with D unclear. Per germline, CDR1 SGHNT and CDR2 YYREEE (reference sequence). CDR3 length equals 15 residues. The V gene lost 5 bases and the J gene lost 0 bases, with 14 bases spanning the gap.

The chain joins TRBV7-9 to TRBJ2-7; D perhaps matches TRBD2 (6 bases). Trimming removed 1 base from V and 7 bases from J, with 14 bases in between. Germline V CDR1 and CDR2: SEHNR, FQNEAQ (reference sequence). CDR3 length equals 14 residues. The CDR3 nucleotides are TGTGCCAGCAGCTTAGAAGCCCGGGAGCGTGAGCAGTACTTC. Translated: CASSLEAREREQYF.

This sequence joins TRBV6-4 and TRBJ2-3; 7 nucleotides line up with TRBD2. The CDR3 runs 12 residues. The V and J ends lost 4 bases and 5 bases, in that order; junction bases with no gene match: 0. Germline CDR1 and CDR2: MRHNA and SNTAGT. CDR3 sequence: CASSGEGDTQYF. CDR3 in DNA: TGTGCCAGCAGTGGGGAGGGAGATACGCAGTATTTT.

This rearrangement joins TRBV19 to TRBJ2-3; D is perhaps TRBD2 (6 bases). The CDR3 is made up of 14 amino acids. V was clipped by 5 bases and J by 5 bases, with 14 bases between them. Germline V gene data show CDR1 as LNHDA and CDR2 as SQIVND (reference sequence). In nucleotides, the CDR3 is TGTGCCAGTAGTGGAGGGGCGCTGGGAGATACGCAGTATTTT. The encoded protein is CASSGGALGDTQYF.

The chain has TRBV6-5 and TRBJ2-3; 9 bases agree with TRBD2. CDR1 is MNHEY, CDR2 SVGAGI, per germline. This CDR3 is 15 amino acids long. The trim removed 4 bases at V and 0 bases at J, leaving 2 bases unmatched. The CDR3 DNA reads TGTGCCAGCAGTTCCACTAGCGGGAGCACAGATACGCAGTATTTT. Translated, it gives CASSSTSGSTDTQYF.

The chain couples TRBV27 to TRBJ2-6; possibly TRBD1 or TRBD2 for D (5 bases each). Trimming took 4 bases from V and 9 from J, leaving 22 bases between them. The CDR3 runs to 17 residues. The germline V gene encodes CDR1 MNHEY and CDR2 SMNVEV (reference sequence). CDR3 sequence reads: CASSWSGTPLKGNVLTF. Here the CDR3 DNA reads TGTGCCAGCAGTTGGTCTGGGACCCCCCTGAAGGGCAACGTCCTGACTTTC.

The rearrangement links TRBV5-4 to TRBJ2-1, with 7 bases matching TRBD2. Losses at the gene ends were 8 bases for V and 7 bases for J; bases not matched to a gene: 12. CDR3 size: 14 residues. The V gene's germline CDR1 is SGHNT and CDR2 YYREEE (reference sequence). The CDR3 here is CASCRAGDGNEQFF. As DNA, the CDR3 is TGTGCCAGTTGCAGGGCGGGAGATGGTAATGAGCAGTTCTTC.

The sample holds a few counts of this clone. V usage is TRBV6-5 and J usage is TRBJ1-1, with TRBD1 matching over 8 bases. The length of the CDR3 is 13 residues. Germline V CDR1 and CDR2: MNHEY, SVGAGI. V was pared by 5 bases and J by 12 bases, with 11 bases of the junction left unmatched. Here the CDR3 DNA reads TGTGCCAGCAGTCAAGGGACAGGAGCCAAAACTTTCTTT. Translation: CASSQGTGAKTFF.

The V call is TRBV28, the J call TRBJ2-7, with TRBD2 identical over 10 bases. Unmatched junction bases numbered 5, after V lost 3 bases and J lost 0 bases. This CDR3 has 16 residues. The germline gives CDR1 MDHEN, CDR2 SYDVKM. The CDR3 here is CASSLDSGRVSYEQYF. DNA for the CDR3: TGTGCCAGCAGTTTGGACAGCGGGAGGGTCTCCTACGAGCAGTACTTC.

CDR3 sequence: CASRTGHSTGELFF. CDR3 DNA sequence: TGTGCCAGCAGGACCGGACATAGCACCGGGGAGCTGTTTTTT. The chain recombines TRBV6-1 with TRBJ2-2; maybe TRBD1 (5 bases). The CDR3 totals 14 residues. CDR1 MNHNS and CDR2 SASEGT come from the germline V gene. V was shortened by 6 bases and J by 4 bases, with 12 bases between the two germline ends.

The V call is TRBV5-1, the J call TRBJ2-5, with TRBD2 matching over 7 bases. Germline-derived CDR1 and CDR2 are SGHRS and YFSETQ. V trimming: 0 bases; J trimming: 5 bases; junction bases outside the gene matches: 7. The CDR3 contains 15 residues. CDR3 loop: CASSLEAGVRETQYF. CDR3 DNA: TGCGCCAGCAGCTTGGAGGCGGGAGTTCGGGAGACCCAGTACTTC. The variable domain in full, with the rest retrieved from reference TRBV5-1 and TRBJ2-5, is KAGVTQTPRYLIKTRGQQVTLSCSPISGHRSVSWYQQTPGQGLQFLFEYFSETQRNKGNFPGRFSGRQFSNSRSEMNVSTLELGDSALYLCASSLEAGVRETQYFGPGTRLLVL.

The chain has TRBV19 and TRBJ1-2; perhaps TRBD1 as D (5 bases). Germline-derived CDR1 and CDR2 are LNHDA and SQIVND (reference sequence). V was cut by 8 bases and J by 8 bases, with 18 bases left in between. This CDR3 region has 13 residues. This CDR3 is CASSPGQYPGYTF. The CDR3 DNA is TGTGCCAGTTCCCCAGGGCAGTACCCAGGCTACACCTTC. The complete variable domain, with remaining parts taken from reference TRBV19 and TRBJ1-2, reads DGGITQSPKYLFRKEGQNVTLSCEQNLNHDAMYWYRQDPGQGLRLIYYSQIVNDFQKGDIAEGYSVSREKKESFPLTVTSAQKNPTAFYLCASSPGQYPGYTFGSGTRLTVV.

The CDR3: CASSLSGPGQETQYF. The CDR3 nucleotides are TGTGCCAGCAGCTTATCTGGCCCGGGGCAAGAGACCCAGTACTTC. This chain links TRBV7-3 with TRBJ2-5; TRBD2 might be the D (5 bases). CDR1 is SGHTA and CDR2 is FQGTGA in the germline V gene. This CDR3 has 15 amino acids. The V and J ends lost 2 bases and 2 bases respectively, with 12 bases between them. The complete variable domain, with remaining parts taken from reference TRBV7-3 and TRBJ2-5, reads GAGVSQTPSNKVTEKGKYVELRCDPISGHTALYWYRQSLGQGPEFLIYFQGTGAADDSGLPNDRFFAVRPEGSVSTLKIQRTERGDSAVYLCASSLSGPGQETQYFGPGTRLLVL.

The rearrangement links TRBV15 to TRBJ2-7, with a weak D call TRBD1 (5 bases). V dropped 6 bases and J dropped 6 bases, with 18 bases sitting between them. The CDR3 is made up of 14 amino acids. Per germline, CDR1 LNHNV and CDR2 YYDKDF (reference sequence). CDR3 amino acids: CATSPLTGSGEQYF. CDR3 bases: TGTGCCACCAGTCCGCTCACAGGATCGGGCGAGCAGTACTTC. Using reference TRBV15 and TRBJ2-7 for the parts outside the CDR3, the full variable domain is DAMVIQNPRYQVTQFGKPVTLSCSQTLNHNVMYWYQQKSSQAPKLLFHYYDKDFNNEADTPDNFQSRRPNTSFCFLDIRSPGLGDTAMYLCATSPLTGSGEQYFGPGTRLTVT.